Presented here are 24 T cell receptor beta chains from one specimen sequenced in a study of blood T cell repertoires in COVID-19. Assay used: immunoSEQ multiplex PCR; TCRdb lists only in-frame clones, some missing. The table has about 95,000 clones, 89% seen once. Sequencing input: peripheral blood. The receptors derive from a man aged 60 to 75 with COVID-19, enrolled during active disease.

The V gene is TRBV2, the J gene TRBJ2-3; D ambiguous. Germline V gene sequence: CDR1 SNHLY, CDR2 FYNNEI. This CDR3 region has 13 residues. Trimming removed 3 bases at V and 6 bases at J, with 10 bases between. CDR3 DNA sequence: TGTGCCAGCAGTGATGGCCTCCCGGATACGCAGTATTTT. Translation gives CASSDGLPDTQYF.

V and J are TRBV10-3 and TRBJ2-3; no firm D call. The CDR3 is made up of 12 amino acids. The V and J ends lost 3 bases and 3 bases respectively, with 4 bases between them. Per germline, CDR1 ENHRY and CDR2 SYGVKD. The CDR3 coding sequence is TGTGCCATCAGTGAACGGACAGATACGCAGTATTTT. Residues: CAISERTDTQYF.

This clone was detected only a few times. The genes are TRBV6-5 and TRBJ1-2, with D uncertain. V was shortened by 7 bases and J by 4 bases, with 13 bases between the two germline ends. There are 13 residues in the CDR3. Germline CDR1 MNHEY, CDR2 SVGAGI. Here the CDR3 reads CASTGLLFYGYTF. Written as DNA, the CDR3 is TGTGCCAGCACCGGGTTGCTGTTCTATGGCTACACCTTC.

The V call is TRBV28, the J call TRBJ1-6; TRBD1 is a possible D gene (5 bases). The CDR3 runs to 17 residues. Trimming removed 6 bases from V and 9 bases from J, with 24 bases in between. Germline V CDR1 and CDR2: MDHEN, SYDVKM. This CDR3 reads CASRGGNGATSGSPLHF. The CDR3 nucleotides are TGTGCCAGCAGGGGGGGGAACGGGGCGACAAGTGGTTCACCCCTCCACTTT.

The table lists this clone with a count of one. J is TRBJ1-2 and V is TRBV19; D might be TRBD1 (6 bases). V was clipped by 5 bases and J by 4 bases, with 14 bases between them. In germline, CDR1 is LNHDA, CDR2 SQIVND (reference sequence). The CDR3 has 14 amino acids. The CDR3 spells CASSLPDSSYGYTF. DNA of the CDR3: TGTGCCAGTAGTCTCCCGGACAGTTCCTATGGCTACACCTTC.

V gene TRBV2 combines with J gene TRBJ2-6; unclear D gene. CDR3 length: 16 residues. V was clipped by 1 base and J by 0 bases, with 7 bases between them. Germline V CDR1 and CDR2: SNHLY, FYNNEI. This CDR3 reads CASSEDSYSGANVLTF. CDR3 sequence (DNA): TGTGCCAGCAGTGAAGACAGTTACTCTGGGGCCAACGTCCTGACTTTC.

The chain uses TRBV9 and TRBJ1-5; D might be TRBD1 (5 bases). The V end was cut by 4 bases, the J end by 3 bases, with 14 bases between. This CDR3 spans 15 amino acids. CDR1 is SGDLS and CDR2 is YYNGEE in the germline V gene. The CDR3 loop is CASSLGTGYNQPQHF. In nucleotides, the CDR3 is TGTGCCAGCAGCCTCGGTACAGGTTACAATCAGCCCCAGCATTTT.

CDR3 sequence (DNA): TGTGCCACCGAGGGGGCGCGTGGCTACACCTTC. Its protein is CATEGARGYTF. The V and J genes are TRBV10-3 and TRBJ1-2, with TRBD1 identical over 7 bases. The CDR3 consists of 11 residues. Per the germline V gene, CDR1 is ENHRY and CDR2 is SYGVKD. V was clipped by 10 bases and J by 7 bases; unmatched bases: 6.

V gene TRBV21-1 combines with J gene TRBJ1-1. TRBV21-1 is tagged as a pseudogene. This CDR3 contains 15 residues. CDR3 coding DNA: TGTGCCAGCAGCAAAGGGAACGGGAAGAACACTGAAGCTTTCTTT. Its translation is CASSKGNGKNTEAFF.

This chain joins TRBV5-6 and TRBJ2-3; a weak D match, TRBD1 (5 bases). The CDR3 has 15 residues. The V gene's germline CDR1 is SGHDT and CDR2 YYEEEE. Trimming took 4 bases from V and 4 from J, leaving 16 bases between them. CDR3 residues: CASSPGGARADTQYF. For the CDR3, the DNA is TGTGCCAGCAGCCCGGGTGGGGCGCGCGCAGATACGCAGTATTTT.

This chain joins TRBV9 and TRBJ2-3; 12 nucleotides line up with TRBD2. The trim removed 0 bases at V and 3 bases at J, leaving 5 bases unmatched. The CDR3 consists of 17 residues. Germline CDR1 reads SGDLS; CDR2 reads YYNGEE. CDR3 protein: CASSVGGLAGFTDTQYF. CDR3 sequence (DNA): TGTGCCAGCAGCGTAGGCGGACTAGCGGGATTTACAGATACGCAGTATTTT.

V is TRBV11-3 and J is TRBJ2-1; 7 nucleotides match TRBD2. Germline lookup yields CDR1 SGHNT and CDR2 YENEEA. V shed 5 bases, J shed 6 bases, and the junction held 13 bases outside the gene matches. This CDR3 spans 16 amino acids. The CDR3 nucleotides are TGTGCCAGCAGCCCTAGCGGTTCCCCTTTTTTCAATGAGCAGTTCTTC. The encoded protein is CASSPSGSPFFNEQFF.

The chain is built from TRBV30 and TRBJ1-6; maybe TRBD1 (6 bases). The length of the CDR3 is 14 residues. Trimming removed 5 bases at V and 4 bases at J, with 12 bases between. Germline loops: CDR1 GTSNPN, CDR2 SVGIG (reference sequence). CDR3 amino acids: CAWARDNYNSPLHF. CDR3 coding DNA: TGTGCCTGGGCCCGGGACAATTATAATTCACCCCTCCACTTT.

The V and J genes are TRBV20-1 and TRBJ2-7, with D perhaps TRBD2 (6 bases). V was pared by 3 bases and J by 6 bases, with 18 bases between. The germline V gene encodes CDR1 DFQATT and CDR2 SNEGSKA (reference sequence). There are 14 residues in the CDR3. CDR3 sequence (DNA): TGCAGTGCTAGTAATCAACCGGCGGAGGGCGAGCAGTACTTC. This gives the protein CSASNQPAEGEQYF.

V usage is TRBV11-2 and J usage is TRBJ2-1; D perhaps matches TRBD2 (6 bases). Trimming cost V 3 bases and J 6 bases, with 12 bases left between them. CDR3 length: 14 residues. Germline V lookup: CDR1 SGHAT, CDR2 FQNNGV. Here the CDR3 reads CASSFSGSVNEQFF. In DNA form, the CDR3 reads TGTGCCAGCAGCTTTTCCGGGAGCGTCAATGAGCAGTTCTTC.

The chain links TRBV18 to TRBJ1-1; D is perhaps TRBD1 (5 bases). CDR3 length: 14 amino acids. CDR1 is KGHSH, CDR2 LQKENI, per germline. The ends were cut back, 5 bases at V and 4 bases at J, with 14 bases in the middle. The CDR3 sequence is CASSRTREGTEAFF. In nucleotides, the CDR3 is TGTGCCAGCTCAAGGACACGGGAGGGCACTGAAGCTTTCTTT.

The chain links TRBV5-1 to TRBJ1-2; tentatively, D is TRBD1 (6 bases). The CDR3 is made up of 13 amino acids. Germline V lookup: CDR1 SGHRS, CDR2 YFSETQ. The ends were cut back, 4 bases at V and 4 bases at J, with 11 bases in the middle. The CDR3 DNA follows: TGCGCCAGCAGCCTCTGGACAGCCTATGGCTACACCTTC. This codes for CASSLWTAYGYTF.

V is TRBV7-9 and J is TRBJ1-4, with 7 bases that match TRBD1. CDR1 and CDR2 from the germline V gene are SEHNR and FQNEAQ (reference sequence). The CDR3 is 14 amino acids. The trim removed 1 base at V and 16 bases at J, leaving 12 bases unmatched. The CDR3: CASSLEGERDSRFF. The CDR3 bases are TGTGCCAGCAGCTTAGAGGGGGAAAGGGACAGCCGGTTTTTT.

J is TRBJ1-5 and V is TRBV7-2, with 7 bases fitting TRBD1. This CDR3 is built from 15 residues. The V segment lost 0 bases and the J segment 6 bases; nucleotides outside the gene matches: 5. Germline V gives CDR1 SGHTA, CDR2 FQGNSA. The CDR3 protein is CASSLADRVGQPQHF. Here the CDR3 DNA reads TGTGCCAGCAGCTTAGCCGACAGGGTGGGTCAGCCCCAGCATTTT.

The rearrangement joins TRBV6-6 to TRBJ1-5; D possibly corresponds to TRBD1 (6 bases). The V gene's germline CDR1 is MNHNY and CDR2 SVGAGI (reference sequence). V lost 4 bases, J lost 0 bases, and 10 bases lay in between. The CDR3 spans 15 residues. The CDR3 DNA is TGTGCCAGCAGTTCCCGGACAGTTAGCAATCAGCCCCAGCATTTT. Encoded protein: CASSSRTVSNQPQHF.

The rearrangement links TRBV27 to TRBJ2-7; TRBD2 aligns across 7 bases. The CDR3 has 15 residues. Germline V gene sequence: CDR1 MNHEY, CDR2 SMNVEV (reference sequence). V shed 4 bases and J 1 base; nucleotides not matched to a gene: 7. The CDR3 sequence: CASSSLADLSYEQYF. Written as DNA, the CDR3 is TGTGCCAGCAGTTCTCTAGCGGACTTATCCTACGAGCAGTACTTC.

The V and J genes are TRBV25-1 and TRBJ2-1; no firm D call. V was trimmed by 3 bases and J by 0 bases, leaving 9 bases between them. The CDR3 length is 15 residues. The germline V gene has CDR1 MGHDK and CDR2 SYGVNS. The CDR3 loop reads CASSEPGDSYNEQFF. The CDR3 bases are TGTGCCAGCAGTGAGCCAGGTGACTCCTACAATGAGCAGTTCTTC.

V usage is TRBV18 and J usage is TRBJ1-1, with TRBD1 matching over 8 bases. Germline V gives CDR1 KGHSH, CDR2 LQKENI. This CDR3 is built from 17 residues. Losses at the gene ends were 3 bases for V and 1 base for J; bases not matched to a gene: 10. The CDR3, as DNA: TGTGCCAGCTCACCGTCCCGGGACAGGTTATCGAACACTGAAGCTTTCTTT. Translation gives CASSPSRDRLSNTEAFF.

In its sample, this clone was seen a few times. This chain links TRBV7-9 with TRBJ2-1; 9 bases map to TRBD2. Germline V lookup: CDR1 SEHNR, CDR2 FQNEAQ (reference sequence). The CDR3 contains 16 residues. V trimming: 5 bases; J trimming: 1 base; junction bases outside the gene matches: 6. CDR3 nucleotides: TGTGCCAGCAGCCACCGACTAGCGGCTTCCTACAATGAGCAGTTCTTC. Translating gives CASSHRLAASYNEQFF.